The 3 T cell receptor beta chains given below trace back to one sample, sequenced in a study of T-cell reconstitution after alpha-beta-depleted transplantation in children (dated by TCRdb to 2015 to 2016). Libraries were constructed by PCR. TCRdb names Illumina HiSeq 2500 as the instrument used. TCR library preparation used molecular barcoding, with unique molecular identifiers applied to normalize quantification of the TCRbeta repertoire. TCRdb reworked the public reads: Q25 trimming with fastp, MiXCR clone assembly, productive beta chains retained. Rows are unified per CDR3 protein, each entry keeping the most common DNA and genes. The sample table holds approximately 1,000,000 distinct CDR3 sequences, of which less than 30% were seen once. Of the sample, around 30% is held by the ten largest clones. The intended sense of this specimen's treatment or condition label: allogeneic hematopoietic cell transplantation with graft depleted of TCRalphabeta T cells and CD19 B cells.

Here the sequenced sample was PBMCs, mostly from graft donor cells, taken 360 days after TCRalphabeta/CD19-depleted stem cell transplant. The receptors were sampled from a boy younger than two who had a stem cell transplant for SCID, so the T cells may come from the graft donor.

This chain joins TRBV9 and TRBJ1-5; TRBD1 aligns across 7 bases. Germline-derived CDR1 and CDR2 are SGDLS and YYNGEE. Unmatched junction bases numbered 18, after V lost 0 bases and J lost 0 bases. The CDR3 runs to 21 residues. The CDR3 loop is CASSVADPEKGQVNSNQPQHF. CDR3 bases: TGTGCCAGCAGCGTAGCCGATCCGGAGAAAGGACAGGTTAATAGCAATCAGCCCCAGCATTTT.

This clonotype appeared a few times. The V call is TRBV12-3 or TRBV12-4, the J call TRBJ2-3; D remains unclear. The ends were cut back, 11 bases at V and 0 bases at J, with 9 bases in the middle. This CDR3 has 12 amino acids. Here the CDR3 DNA reads TGTGCCGCTACCCCTAGCACAGATACGCAGTATTTT. It yields the protein CAATPSTDTQYF.

V and J are TRBV7-2 and TRBJ2-5; 8 bases map to TRBD2. The CDR3 has 14 residues. Germline V CDR1 and CDR2: SGHTA, FQGNSA. Unmatched junction bases numbered 6, after V lost 2 bases and J lost 7 bases. CDR3 nucleotides: TGTGCCAGCAGCTTAAGCGGAACTAGCGGGACCCAGTACTTC. The encoded protein is CASSLSGTSGTQYF.